This T cell receptor (beta chain) was retrieved from a study of blood T cell repertoires in COVID-19. Germline CDR1 SGDLS, CDR2 YYNGEE. V lost 0 bases and J 5 bases, leaving 12 bases between the germline ends. The CDR3 extends over 15 amino acids. Some clones are missing from TCRdb's copy, which holds only in-frame ones; the method was immunoSEQ multiplex PCR. The table lists approximately 200,000 clones, around 89% of them singletons. Sequencing was carried out using peripheral blood. The sequence was collected from a woman between 25 and 40 years old with acute or convalescent COVID-19. The rearrangement joins TRBV9 to TRBJ1-5; possible D gene TRBD1, 6 bases. The CDR3 here is CASSVAWDTHQPQHF. CDR3 bases: TGTGCCAGCAGCGTAGCTTGGGACACCCATCAGCCCCAGCATTTT.